This T cell receptor beta chain was identified during a study of vaccination effects on CD4 cells after COVID-19. Worth noting for this clone: Its antigen remains unidentified.

The CDR3 is 14 amino acids. V lost 6 bases, J lost 7 bases, and 16 bases lay in between. CDR1 is LNHDA, CDR2 SQIVND, per germline (reference sequence). Antigen-specific CD4+ T cell clonotypes were called by their expansion after viral peptide-pool culture in ViraFEST. Following 10 days of culture, CD4+ T cells were isolated. Some 2.2 million PBMC per well were cultured with around 11 IU/ml IL-2 and roughly 11 ug/ml peptides. Using immunoSEQ multiplex PCR, the repertoire was profiled, and TCRdb retains in-frame clones only, with some absent. The table includes approximately 82,000 clones, 60% to 80% detected once.

The rearrangement joins TRBV19 to TRBJ1-5, with D tentatively TRBD1 (6 bases). This TCR came from a human donor who received a COVID-19 vaccine. This sample comprised CD4+ T cells from PBMCs cultured with HCoV-229E spike peptides, obtained before COVID-19 vaccination. This CDR3 reads CASRTTGRRQPQHF. CDR3 in DNA: TGTGCCAGTAGGACCACAGGGAGACGGCAGCCCCAGCATTTT.